The text below deals with one T cell receptor (beta chain). The limits of the CDR3 on the DNA are not certain, so only TCRdb's listed CDR3 is given. Primers used for first-strand cDNA, a TRAV- and TRBV-specific set, covered both alpha and beta chains. It was with a constant-region primer and a V-primer adapter that TCRs were amplified over about 20 PCR cycles. TCRdb fed the reads into MiXCR, producing one record per CDR3 protein. This table holds tens of thousands of distinct CDR3 sequences, about 18% found once. Documented time point: before trial treatment. This specimen comes from a study of low-dose radiotherapy and immunotherapy resistance in tumors. The CDR3 is 17 residues long, counting both termini. The germline V gene has CDR1 SGHRS and CDR2 YFSETQ.

This material consisted of PBMCs, taken before treatment. The TCR originated in a male donor with prostate cancer. The chain employs TRBV5-1 and TRBJ2-2; the table names TRBD2, a call not compared with the DNA. The CDR3 loop reads CASSSDPGLTTGELFFF.